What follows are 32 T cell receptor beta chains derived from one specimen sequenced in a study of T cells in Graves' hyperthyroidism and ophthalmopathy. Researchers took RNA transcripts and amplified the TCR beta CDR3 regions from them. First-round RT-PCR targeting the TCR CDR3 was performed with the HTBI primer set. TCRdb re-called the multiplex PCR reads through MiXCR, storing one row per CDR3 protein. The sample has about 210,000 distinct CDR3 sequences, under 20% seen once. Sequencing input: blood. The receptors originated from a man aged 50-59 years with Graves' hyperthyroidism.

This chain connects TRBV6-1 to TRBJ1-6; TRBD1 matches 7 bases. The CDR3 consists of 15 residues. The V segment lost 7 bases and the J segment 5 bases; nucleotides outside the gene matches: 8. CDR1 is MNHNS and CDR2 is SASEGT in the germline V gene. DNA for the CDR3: TGTGCCAGCACCATCGGACAGGCGGATAATTCACCCCTCCACTTT. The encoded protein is CASTIGQADNSPLHF.

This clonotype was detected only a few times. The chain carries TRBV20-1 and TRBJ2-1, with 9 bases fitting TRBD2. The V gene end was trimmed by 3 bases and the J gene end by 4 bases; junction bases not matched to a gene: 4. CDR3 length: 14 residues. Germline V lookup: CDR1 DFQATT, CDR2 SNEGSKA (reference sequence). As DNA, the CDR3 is TGCAGTGCTAGTCTAGCGGGACCTTACAATGAGCAGTTCTTC. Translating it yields CSASLAGPYNEQFF.

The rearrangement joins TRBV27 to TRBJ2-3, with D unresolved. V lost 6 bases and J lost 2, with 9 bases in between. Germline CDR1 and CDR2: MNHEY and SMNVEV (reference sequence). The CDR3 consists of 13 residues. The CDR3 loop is CASSPSLTDTQYF. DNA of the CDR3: TGTGCCAGCAGCCCTTCACTCACAGATACGCAGTATTTT.

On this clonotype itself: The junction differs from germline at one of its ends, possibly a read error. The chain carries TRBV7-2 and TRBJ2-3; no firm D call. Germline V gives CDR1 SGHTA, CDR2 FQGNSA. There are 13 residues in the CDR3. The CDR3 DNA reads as TGCGCCAGCAGCCAAGATCCCGGAGATACGCAGTATTTT. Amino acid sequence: CASSQDPGDTQYF.

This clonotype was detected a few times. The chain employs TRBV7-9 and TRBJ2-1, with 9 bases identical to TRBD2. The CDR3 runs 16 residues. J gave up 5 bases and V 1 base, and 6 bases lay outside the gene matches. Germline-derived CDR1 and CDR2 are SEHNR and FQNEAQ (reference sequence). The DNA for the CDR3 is TGTGCCAGCAGCTTAGTTAGACTAGCGGAAAACAATGAGCAGTTCTTC. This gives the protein CASSLVRLAENNEQFF. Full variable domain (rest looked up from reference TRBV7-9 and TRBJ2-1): DTGVSQNPRHKITKRGQNVTFRCDPISEHNRLYWYRQTLGQGPEFLTYFQNEAQLEKSRLLSDRFSAERPKGSFSTLEIQRTEQGDSAMYLCASSLVRLAENNEQFFGPGTRLTVL.

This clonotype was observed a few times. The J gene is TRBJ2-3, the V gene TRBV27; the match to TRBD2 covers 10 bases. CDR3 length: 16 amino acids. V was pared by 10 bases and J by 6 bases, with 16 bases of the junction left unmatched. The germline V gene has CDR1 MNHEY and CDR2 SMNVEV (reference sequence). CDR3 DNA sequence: TGTGCCACTATGCGGCCTAGCGGGAGTGCTGGGGATACGCAGTATTTT. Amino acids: CATMRPSGSAGDTQYF.

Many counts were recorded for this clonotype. Written as DNA, the CDR3 is TGTGCCAGCAGTAAACAGGGGGGAGGAGAGACCCAGTACTTC. Translation: CASSKQGGGETQYF. The chain couples TRBV6-1 to TRBJ2-5; 8 nucleotides line up with TRBD1. Per the germline V gene, CDR1 is MNHNS and CDR2 is SASEGT. The CDR3 length is 14 residues. The V and J ends lost 5 bases and 4 bases, in that order; junction bases with no gene match: 6.

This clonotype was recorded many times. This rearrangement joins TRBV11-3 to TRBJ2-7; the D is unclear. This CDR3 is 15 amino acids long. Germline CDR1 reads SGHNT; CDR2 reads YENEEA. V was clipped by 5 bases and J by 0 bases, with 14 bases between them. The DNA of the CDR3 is TGTGCCAGCAGCCCCCTGTCGAGGAACTCCTACGAGCAGTACTTC. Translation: CASSPLSRNSYEQYF.

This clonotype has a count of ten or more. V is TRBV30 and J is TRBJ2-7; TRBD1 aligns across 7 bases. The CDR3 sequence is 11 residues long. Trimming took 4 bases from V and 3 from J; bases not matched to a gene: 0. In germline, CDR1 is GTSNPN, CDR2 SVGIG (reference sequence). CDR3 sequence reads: CAWNRGYEQYF. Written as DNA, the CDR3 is TGTGCCTGGAACAGGGGCTACGAGCAGTACTTC.

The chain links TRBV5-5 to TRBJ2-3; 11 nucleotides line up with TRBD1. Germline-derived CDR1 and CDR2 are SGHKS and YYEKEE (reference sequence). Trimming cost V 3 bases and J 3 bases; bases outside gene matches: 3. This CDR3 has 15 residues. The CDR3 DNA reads TGTGCCAGCAGCTGGACAGGGGGCCGGACAGATACGCAGTATTTT. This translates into CASSWTGGRTDTQYF.

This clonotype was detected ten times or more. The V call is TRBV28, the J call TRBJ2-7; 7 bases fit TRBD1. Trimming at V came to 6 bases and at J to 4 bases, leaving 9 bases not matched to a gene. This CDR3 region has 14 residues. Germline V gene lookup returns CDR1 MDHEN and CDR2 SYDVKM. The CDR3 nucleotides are TGTGCCAGCAGCCCCGACAGGGAGATTTACGAGCAGTACTTC. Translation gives CASSPDREIYEQYF.

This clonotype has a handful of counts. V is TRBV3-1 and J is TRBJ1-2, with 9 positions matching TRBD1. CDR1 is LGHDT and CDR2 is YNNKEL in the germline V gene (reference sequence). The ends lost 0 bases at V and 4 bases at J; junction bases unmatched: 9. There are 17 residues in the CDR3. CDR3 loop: CASSQDPRQGGIYGYTF. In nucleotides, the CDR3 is TGTGCCAGCAGCCAAGATCCTAGACAGGGGGGGATCTATGGCTACACCTTC. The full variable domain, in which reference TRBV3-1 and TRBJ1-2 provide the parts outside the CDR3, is DTAVSQTPKYLVTQMGNDKSIKCEQNLGHDTMYWYKQDSKKFLKIMFSYNNKELIINETVPNRFSPKSPDKAHLNLHINSLELGDSAVYFCASSQDPRQGGIYGYTFGSGTRLTVV.

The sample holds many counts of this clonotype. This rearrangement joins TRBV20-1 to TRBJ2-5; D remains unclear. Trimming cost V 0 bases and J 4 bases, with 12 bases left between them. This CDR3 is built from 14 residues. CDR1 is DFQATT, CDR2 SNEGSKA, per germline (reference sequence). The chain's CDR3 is CSARDGWRLETQYF. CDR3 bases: TGCAGTGCTAGAGATGGATGGCGGCTAGAGACCCAGTACTTC.

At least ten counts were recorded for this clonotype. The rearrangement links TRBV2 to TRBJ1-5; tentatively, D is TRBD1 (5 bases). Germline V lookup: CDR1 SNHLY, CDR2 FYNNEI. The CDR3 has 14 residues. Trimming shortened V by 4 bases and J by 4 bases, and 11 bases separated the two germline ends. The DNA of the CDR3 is TGTGCCAGCAGTGCTCAGGGTCGGAATCAGCCCCAGCATTTT. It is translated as CASSAQGRNQPQHF.

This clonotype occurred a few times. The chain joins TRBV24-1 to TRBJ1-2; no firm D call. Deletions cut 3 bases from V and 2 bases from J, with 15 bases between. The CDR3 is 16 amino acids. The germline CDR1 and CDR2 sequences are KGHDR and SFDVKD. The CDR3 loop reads CATSDPGIQGNYGYTF. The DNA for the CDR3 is TGTGCCACCAGTGATCCCGGGATCCAAGGCAACTATGGCTACACCTTC.

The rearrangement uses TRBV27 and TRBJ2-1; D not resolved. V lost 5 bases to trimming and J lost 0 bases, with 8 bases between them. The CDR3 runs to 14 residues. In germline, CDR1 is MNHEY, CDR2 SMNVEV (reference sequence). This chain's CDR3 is CASSRTSSYNEQFF. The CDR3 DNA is TGTGCCAGCAGTCGGACGAGCTCCTACAATGAGCAGTTCTTC.

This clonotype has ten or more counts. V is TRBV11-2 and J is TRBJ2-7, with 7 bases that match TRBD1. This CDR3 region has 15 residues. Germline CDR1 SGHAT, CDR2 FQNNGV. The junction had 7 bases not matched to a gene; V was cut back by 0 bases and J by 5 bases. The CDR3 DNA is TGTGCCAGCAGCTTAGATACAGGGGAGTTGAACGAGCAGTACTTC. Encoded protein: CASSLDTGELNEQYF.

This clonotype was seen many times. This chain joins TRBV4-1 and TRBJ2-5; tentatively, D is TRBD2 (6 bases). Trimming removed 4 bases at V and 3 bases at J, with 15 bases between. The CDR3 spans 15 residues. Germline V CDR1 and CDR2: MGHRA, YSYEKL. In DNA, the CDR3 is TGCGCCAGCAGCCGGCCGGGACTGGACAAAGAGACCCAGTACTTC. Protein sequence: CASSRPGLDKETQYF.

The CDR3 sequence: CASSPGGTSGLGAGELFF. In DNA form, the CDR3 reads TGTGCCAGCAGCCCAGGAGGGACTAGCGGACTGGGCGCCGGGGAGCTGTTTTTT. This sequence joins TRBV11-2 and TRBJ2-2; 11 positions agree with TRBD2. Looked up from germline, CDR1 is SGHAT and CDR2 is FQNNGV. This CDR3 spans 18 amino acids. With 5 bases clipped from V and 6 bases from J, the junction kept 14 bases outside the gene matches.

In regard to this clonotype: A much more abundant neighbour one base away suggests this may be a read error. Here the CDR3 reads CASSRGSGNYYEQYF. The CDR3 nucleotides read TGTGCCAGCAGTCGCGGTTCAGGCAACTACTACGAGCAGTACTTC. This chain links TRBV6-1 with TRBJ2-7; D uncertain. CDR1 is MNHNS and CDR2 is SASEGT in the germline V gene. The germline V and J ends were trimmed by 5 bases and 3 bases, with 17 bases remaining between them. The CDR3 consists of 15 residues.

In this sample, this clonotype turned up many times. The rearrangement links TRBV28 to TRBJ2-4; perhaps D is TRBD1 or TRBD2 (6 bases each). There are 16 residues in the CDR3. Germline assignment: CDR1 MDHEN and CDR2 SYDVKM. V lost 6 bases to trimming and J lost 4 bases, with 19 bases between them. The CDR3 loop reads CASSFFRGPPKNIQYF. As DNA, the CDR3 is TGTGCCAGCAGCTTTTTCCGGGGGCCCCCAAAAAACATTCAGTACTTC.

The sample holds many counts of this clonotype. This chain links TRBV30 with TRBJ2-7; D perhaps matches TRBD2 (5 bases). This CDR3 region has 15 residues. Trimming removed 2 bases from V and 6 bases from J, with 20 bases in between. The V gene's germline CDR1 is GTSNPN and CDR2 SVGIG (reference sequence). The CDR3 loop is CAWSLQRAMGREQYF. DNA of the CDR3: TGTGCCTGGAGTCTTCAGAGGGCAATGGGTCGCGAGCAGTACTTC.

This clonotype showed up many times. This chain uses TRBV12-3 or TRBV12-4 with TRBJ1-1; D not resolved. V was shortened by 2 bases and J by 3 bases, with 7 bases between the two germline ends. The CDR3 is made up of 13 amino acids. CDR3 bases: TGTGCCAGCAGTTTAAACGGGTACACTGAAGCTTTCTTT. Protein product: CASSLNGYTEAFF.

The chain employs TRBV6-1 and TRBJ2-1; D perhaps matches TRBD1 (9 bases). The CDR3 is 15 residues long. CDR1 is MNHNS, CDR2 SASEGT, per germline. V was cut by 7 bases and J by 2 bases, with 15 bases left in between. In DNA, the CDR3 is TGTGCCAGCACGGGGGGGGACAGGGCCTACAATGAGCAGTTCTTC. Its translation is CASTGGDRAYNEQFF.

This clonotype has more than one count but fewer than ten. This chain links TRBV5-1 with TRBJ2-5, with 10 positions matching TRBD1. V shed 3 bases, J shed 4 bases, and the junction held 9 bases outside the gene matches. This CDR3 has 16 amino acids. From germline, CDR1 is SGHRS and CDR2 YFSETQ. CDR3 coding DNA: TGCGCCAGCAGCTCAGGACAGGGGGTAGGTGGAGAGACCCAGTACTTC. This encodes CASSSGQGVGGETQYF.

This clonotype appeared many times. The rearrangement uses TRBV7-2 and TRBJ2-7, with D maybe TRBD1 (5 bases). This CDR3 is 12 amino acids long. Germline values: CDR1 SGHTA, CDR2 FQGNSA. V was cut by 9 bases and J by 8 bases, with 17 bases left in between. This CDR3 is CASSYRQGQQYF. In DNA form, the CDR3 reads TGTGCCAGTTCGTATCGGCAGGGTCAGCAGTACTTC.

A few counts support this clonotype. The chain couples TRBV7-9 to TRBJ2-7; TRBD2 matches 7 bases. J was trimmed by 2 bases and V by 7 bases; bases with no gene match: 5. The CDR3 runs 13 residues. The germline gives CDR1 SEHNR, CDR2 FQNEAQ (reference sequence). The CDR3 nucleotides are TGTGCCAGCACCAAACGGGAGGCCTACGAGCAGTACTTC. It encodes CASTKREAYEQYF.

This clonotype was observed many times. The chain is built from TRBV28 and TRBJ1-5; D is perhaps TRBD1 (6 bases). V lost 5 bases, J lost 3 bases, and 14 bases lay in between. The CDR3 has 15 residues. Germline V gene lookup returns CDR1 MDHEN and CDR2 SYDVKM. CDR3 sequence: CASSIRQVTNQPQHF. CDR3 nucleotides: TGTGCCAGCAGTATCCGACAGGTCACCAATCAGCCCCAGCATTTT.

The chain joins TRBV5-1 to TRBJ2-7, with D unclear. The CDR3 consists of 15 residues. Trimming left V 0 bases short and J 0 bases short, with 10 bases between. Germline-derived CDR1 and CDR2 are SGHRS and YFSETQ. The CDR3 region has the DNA TGCGCCAGCAGCTTGGGGGATGCTAGCTCCTACGAGCAGTACTTC. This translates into CASSLGDASSYEQYF.

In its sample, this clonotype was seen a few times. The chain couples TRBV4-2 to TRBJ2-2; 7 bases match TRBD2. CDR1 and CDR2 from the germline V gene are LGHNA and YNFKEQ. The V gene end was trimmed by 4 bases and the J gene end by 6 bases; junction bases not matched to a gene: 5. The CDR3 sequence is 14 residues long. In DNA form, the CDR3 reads TGTGCCAGCAGCCCCCCCCGGGGGGCCGGGGAGCTGTTTTTT. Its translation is CASSPPRGAGELFF.

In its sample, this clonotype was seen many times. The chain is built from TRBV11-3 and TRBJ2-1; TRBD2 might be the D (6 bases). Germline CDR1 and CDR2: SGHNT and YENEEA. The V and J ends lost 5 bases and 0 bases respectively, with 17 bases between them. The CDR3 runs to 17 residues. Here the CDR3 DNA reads TGTGCCAGCAGCCCAGCCACTAGCCCTAGCTCCTACAATGAGCAGTTCTTC. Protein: CASSPATSPSSYNEQFF. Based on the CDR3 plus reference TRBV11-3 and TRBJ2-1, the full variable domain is EAGVVQSPRYKIIEKKQPVAFWCNPISGHNTLYWYLQNLGQGPELLIRYENEEAVDDSQLPKDRFSAERLKGVDSTLKIQPAELGDSAVYLCASSPATSPSSYNEQFFGPGTRLTVL.

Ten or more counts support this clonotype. CDR3 nucleotides: TGTGCCAGCAGTCGGAGGGGACAGAACCACGAGCAGTACTTC. Protein product: CASSRRGQNHEQYF. This chain connects TRBV27 to TRBJ2-7, with TRBD1 as a possible D gene (7 bases). The CDR3 is made up of 14 amino acids. CDR1 MNHEY and CDR2 SMNVEV come from the germline V gene (reference sequence). Deletions cut 5 bases from V and 5 bases from J, with 16 bases between.